The 29 T cell receptor beta chains given below trace back to one sample, sequenced in a study of blood T cell repertoires in COVID-19. Sequencing was performed with immunoSEQ multiplex PCR; in TCRdb, only in-frame clones are kept and a portion is missing. The sample contains 70,000 to 95,000 clones, around four fifths of which appear only once. Sequenced material: peripheral blood. The receptors derive from a woman aged 70-85 years with active or convalescent COVID-19.

This rearrangement joins TRBV6-5 to TRBJ1-1; 9 bases fit TRBD1. This CDR3 has 14 residues. The germline gives CDR1 MNHEY, CDR2 SVGAGI. V lost 0 bases to trimming and J lost 4 bases; unmatched junction nucleotides: 0. The CDR3 region is CASSYSTGGTEAFF. CDR3 nucleotides: TGTGCCAGCAGTTACTCGACAGGGGGCACTGAAGCTTTCTTT.

The rearrangement uses TRBV5-1 and TRBJ2-3, with 9 bases lining up with TRBD1. After removal of 4 bases from V and 3 bases from J, the junction contained 9 bases not matched to a gene. The CDR3 is made up of 16 amino acids. Germline loops: CDR1 SGHRS, CDR2 YFSETQ. CDR3: CASSPWTGVRTDTQYF. The CDR3 nucleotides read TGCGCCAGCAGCCCCTGGACAGGGGTTAGGACAGATACGCAGTATTTT.

This chain uses TRBV2 with TRBJ1-2; 9 bases line up with TRBD1. The germline CDR1 and CDR2 sequences are SNHLY and FYNNEI. The junction had 12 bases not matched to a gene; V was cut back by 5 bases and J by 8 bases. There are 15 residues in the CDR3. In DNA, the CDR3 is TGTGCCAGCAGTCGAACCCGGGACAGGGATCCCGGCTACACCTTC. This gives the protein CASSRTRDRDPGYTF.

The rearrangement joins TRBV9 to TRBJ2-2, with TRBD1 matching 8 bases. The CDR3 is made up of 17 amino acids. The germline gives CDR1 SGDLS, CDR2 YYNGEE. V was pared by 0 bases and J by 4 bases, with 8 bases of the junction left unmatched. CDR3: CASSVGGQVVSTGELFF. The CDR3 bases are TGTGCCAGCAGCGTAGGGGGACAGGTCGTATCCACCGGGGAGCTGTTTTTT.

V and J are TRBV7-2 and TRBJ1-2, with a weak D call TRBD1 (6 bases). The CDR3 sequence is 16 residues long. V was cut by 5 bases and J by 0 bases, with 16 bases left in between. The germline CDR1 and CDR2 sequences are SGHTA and FQGNSA. This chain's CDR3 is CASSPAGAGANYGYTF. In DNA, the CDR3 is TGTGCCAGCAGCCCAGCGGGGGCAGGGGCTAACTATGGCTACACCTTC. Full variable domain (missing parts from reference TRBV7-2 and TRBJ1-2): GAGVSQSPSNKVTEKGKDVELRCDPISGHTALYWYRQSLGQGLEFLIYFQGNSAPDKSGLPSDRFSAERTGGSVSTLTIQRTQQEDSAVYLCASSPAGAGANYGYTFGSGTRLTVV.

The genes are TRBV10-2 and TRBJ2-7; 8 bases are a match to TRBD1. Germline CDR1 and CDR2: WSHSY and SAAADI. The junction had 4 bases not matched to a gene; V was cut back by 4 bases and J by 2 bases. This CDR3 region has 14 residues. The CDR3 DNA reads TGCGCCAGCAGTGGAGGACAGGGTACCTACGAGCAGTACTTC. It yields the protein CASSGGQGTYEQYF.

For this clone: One junction end disagrees with the germline gene, perhaps due to a read error. The J gene is TRBJ2-7, the V gene TRBV7-7, with TRBD2 matching over 8 bases. The CDR3 is 15 amino acids. The V gene's germline CDR1 is SSHAT and CDR2 FNYEAQ (reference sequence). DNA for the CDR3: TGTGCTAGCAGCTTACGGGCGGGGGGCTCCTACGAGCAGTACTTC. Translated, it gives CASSLRAGGSYEQYF.

The V call is TRBV6-5, the J call TRBJ1-2, with 10 positions matching TRBD1. The CDR3 spans 15 residues. Germline CDR1 MNHEY, CDR2 SVGAGI. The V segment lost 5 bases and the J segment 4 bases; nucleotides outside the gene matches: 7. This chain's CDR3 is CASSPDRGHGYGYTF. DNA for the CDR3: TGTGCCAGCAGTCCAGACAGGGGGCATGGCTATGGCTACACCTTC.

The rearrangement uses TRBV5-5 and TRBJ1-2; 9 positions match TRBD1. CDR1 and CDR2 from the germline V gene are SGHKS and YYEKEE (reference sequence). Germline trimming cut 0 bases from V and 2 bases from J; bases unmatched to any gene: 5. The CDR3 is 16 amino acids. The CDR3 loop reads CASSLASDRGNYGYTF. In nucleotides, the CDR3 is TGTGCCAGCAGCTTGGCGAGTGACAGGGGGAACTATGGCTACACCTTC.

This clone turned up a few times. The chain uses TRBV2 and TRBJ2-2; maybe TRBD2 (6 bases). This CDR3 contains 11 residues. V gave up 8 bases and J gave up 5 bases, with 6 bases separating them. The V gene's germline CDR1 is SNHLY and CDR2 FYNNEI. DNA of the CDR3: TGTGCCAGCGGGACTACCGGGGAGCTGTTTTTT. This sequence encodes CASGTTGELFF.

The gene calls are TRBV12-3 or TRBV12-4 and TRBJ2-7; D is ambiguous. This CDR3 has 11 amino acids. Trimming removed 8 bases from V and 0 bases from J, with 5 bases in between. The CDR3 sequence: CASQSSYEQYF. Written as DNA, the CDR3 is TGTGCCAGCCAGTCCTCCTACGAGCAGTACTTC.

This sequence joins TRBV24-1 and TRBJ1-2, with 7 bases lining up with TRBD1. The germline V gene encodes CDR1 KGHDR and CDR2 SFDVKD. J gave up 4 bases and V 6 bases, and 7 bases lay outside the gene matches. This CDR3 region has 14 residues. This CDR3 reads CATSSGQPPYGYTF. For the CDR3, the DNA is TGTGCCACCAGTTCGGGACAGCCCCCCTATGGCTACACCTTC.

The chain combines TRBV24-1 with TRBJ2-1; TRBD1 matches at 7 bases. The CDR3 runs 16 residues. After removal of 6 bases from V and 2 bases from J, the junction contained 9 bases not matched to a gene. Germline CDR1 KGHDR, CDR2 SFDVKD. CDR3 residues: CATSSGQASPYNEQFF. The DNA for the CDR3 is TGTGCCACCAGTTCCGGACAGGCCTCCCCCTACAATGAGCAGTTCTTC.

This CDR3 reads CASSLSDRGGNTQYF. In DNA, the CDR3 is TGTGCCAGTAGCCTAAGCGACAGGGGCGGAAATACGCAGTATTTT. The chain links TRBV19 to TRBJ2-3; 8 bases align to TRBD1. The length of the CDR3 is 15 residues. Germline CDR1 and CDR2: LNHDA and SQIVND (reference sequence). With 6 bases clipped from V and 7 bases from J, the junction kept 12 bases outside the gene matches.

Turning to this clone: This sample also contains other DNA sequences that code for the same CDR3. The chain employs TRBV6-5 and TRBJ1-1; 9 bases agree with TRBD1. CDR1 MNHEY and CDR2 SVGAGI come from the germline V gene. The ends lost 4 bases at V and 4 bases at J; junction bases unmatched: 4. The CDR3 is made up of 14 amino acids. CDR3: CASSLQGAGTEAFF. CDR3 coding DNA: TGTGCCAGCAGTTTACAGGGGGCTGGCACTGAAGCTTTCTTT.

V and J are TRBV4-1 and TRBJ2-2; 7 bases are a match to TRBD2. The CDR3 runs to 16 residues. V trimming: 1 base; J trimming: 0 bases; junction bases outside the gene matches: 2. Germline values: CDR1 MGHRA, CDR2 YSYEKL. The CDR3 here is CASSQVSGANTGELFF. The CDR3 nucleotides are TGCGCCAGCAGCCAAGTGAGCGGGGCGAACACCGGGGAGCTGTTTTTT.

The chain links TRBV5-1 to TRBJ1-1; D unclear. The V and J ends lost 5 bases and 1 base respectively, with 21 bases between them. Germline V gives CDR1 SGHRS, CDR2 YFSETQ. This CDR3 region has 17 residues. CDR3 protein: CASRPTPLGNGNTEAFF. CDR3 in DNA: TGCGCCAGCAGACCGACACCTCTCGGCAATGGGAACACTGAAGCTTTCTTT.

V is TRBV5-5 and J is TRBJ1-6, with 9 positions matching TRBD1. CDR1 and CDR2 from the germline V gene are SGHKS and YYEKEE (reference sequence). J lost 10 bases, V lost 2 bases, and 7 bases had no gene match. The CDR3 is made up of 15 amino acids. CDR3: CASSFSGTGSSPLHF. The DNA of the CDR3 is TGTGCCAGCAGCTTCTCCGGGACAGGGTCCTCACCCCTCCACTTT.

This clone was recorded only once. This chain joins TRBV18 and TRBJ2-2; 8 bases are shared with TRBD2. V gave up 1 base and J gave up 3 bases; unmatched junction bases: 4. This CDR3 region has 16 residues. Germline CDR1 reads KGHSH; CDR2 reads LQKENI. In nucleotides, the CDR3 is TGTGCCAGCTCACCACAACTAGCGGAGTACACCGGGGAGCTGTTTTTT. Translated, it gives CASSPQLAEYTGELFF.

V usage is TRBV10-2 and J usage is TRBJ1-4, with TRBD1 matching over 8 bases. The CDR3 spans 16 residues. The ends lost 9 bases at V and 0 bases at J; junction bases unmatched: 9. CDR1 is WSHSY and CDR2 is SAAADI in the germline V gene. CDR3 sequence reads: CASSLGQGATNEKLFF. DNA for the CDR3: TGCGCCAGTTCGCTTGGACAGGGAGCAACTAATGAAAAACTGTTTTTT.

The genes are TRBV5-4 and TRBJ1-2, with 7 bases identical to TRBD1. CDR1 is SGHNT and CDR2 is YYREEE in the germline V gene (reference sequence). V gave up 4 bases and J gave up 8 bases; unmatched junction bases: 5. The CDR3 extends over 12 amino acids. The CDR3 sequence is CASSEGQIGYTF. The DNA of the CDR3 is TGTGCCAGCAGCGAGGGACAGATAGGCTACACCTTC.

The chain couples TRBV6-5 to TRBJ1-4; D is unresolved. Germline V CDR1 and CDR2: MNHEY, SVGAGI. V was trimmed by 4 bases and J by 8 bases, leaving 11 bases between them. CDR3 length: 13 residues. The CDR3: CASSLGPGEKLFF. CDR3 DNA sequence: TGTGCCAGCAGTTTGGGCCCTGGGGAAAAACTGTTTTTT.

The V call is TRBV19, the J call TRBJ1-1, with TRBD1 identical over 7 bases. CDR3 length equals 14 residues. The germline V gene has CDR1 LNHDA and CDR2 SQIVND (reference sequence). V was clipped by 6 bases and J by 5 bases; unmatched bases: 9. CDR3 in DNA: TGTGCCAGTAGCCGCTGGGACAGTGGGACTGAAGCTTTCTTT. It encodes CASSRWDSGTEAFF.

This rearrangement joins TRBV18 to TRBJ2-2; D unresolved. Trimming removed 3 bases at V and 6 bases at J, with 5 bases between. There are 12 residues in the CDR3. Germline values: CDR1 KGHSH, CDR2 LQKENI. CDR3 amino acids: CASSPVSGELFF. The CDR3 region has the DNA TGTGCCAGCTCACCCGTTTCCGGGGAGCTGTTTTTT.

The chain recombines TRBV11-2 with TRBJ1-2; D is ambiguous. Germline V gene data show CDR1 as SGHAT and CDR2 as FQNNGV. The CDR3 runs 14 residues. V lost 5 bases, J lost 6 bases, and 16 bases lay in between. CDR3 amino acids: CASSRGRTTNGYTF. CDR3 sequence (DNA): TGTGCCAGCAGCCGAGGCAGGACTACGAATGGCTACACCTTC.

The chain links TRBV19 to TRBJ1-2; a possible D gene is TRBD1 (5 bases). Germline CDR1 reads LNHDA; CDR2 reads SQIVND (reference sequence). This CDR3 spans 14 amino acids. Trimming shortened V by 3 bases and J by 7 bases, and 15 bases separated the two germline ends. The CDR3 spells CASSIQGYDPGYTF. CDR3 nucleotide sequence: TGTGCCAGTAGTATCCAGGGATACGACCCTGGCTACACCTTC. Full variable domain (outside the CDR3, taken from reference TRBV19 and TRBJ1-2): DGGITQSPKYLFRKEGQNVTLSCEQNLNHDAMYWYRQDPGQGLRLIYYSQIVNDFQKGDIAEGYSVSREKKESFPLTVTSAQKNPTAFYLCASSIQGYDPGYTFGSGTRLTVV.

The chain carries TRBV4-3 and TRBJ1-1, with 8 bases that match TRBD1. Germline trimming cut 4 bases from V and 7 bases from J; bases unmatched to any gene: 8. This CDR3 has 14 residues. Germline CDR1 reads LGHNA; CDR2 reads YSLEER. CDR3 in amino acids: CASSPSTGDDEAFF. As DNA, the CDR3 is TGCGCCAGCAGCCCATCGACAGGGGATGATGAAGCTTTCTTT.

The chain employs TRBV19 and TRBJ2-3, with 8 nucleotides matching TRBD2. Trimming took 10 bases from V and 1 from J; bases not matched to a gene: 4. The CDR3 loop spans 13 amino acids. Germline assignment: CDR1 LNHDA and CDR2 SQIVND (reference sequence). CDR3 nucleotide sequence: TGTGCCACCGGGACTAGAGGCACAGATACGCAGTATTTT. Its translation: CATGTRGTDTQYF.

This chain joins TRBV5-5 and TRBJ1-6; 9 nucleotides align to TRBD1. Germline loops: CDR1 SGHKS, CDR2 YYEKEE (reference sequence). This CDR3 is built from 14 residues. V shed 4 bases, J shed 10 bases, and the junction held 6 bases outside the gene matches. CDR3 bases: TGTGCCAGCAGCCCCGACAGGGGGTCATCACCCCTCCACTTT. Its protein product is CASSPDRGSSPLHF.